The 18 T cell receptor beta chains presented below share a single source sample, sequenced in a study of patients and donors after allogeneic stem cell transplantation. TCRdb independently ran MiXCR on the RT-PCR reads; one entry per CDR3 protein. The data show tens of thousands of distinct CDR3 sequences, with around 46% seen just once and 50% to 75% held by the top ten. The sequencing sample was made of blood, either unsorted or a sorted T cell fraction (not recorded which). All receptors come from a human donor who was either an allogeneic HSCT recipient or a stem cell or donor lymphocyte infusion donor (not recorded which). It is not recorded whose cells these are; they may come from a transplant donor.

The chain carries TRBV10-1 and TRBJ1-2; perhaps TRBD1 as D (5 bases). The CDR3 extends over 13 amino acids. V dropped 4 bases and J dropped 4 bases, with 10 bases sitting between them. CDR1 and CDR2 from the germline V gene are WNHNN and SYGVQD (reference sequence). The CDR3: CASSVKGPYGYTF. The CDR3 DNA sequence: TGCGCCAGCAGTGTTAAGGGACCCTATGGCTACACCTTC.

This clonotype was counted only a few times. This chain joins TRBV7-9 and TRBJ1-6, with no clear D. V lost 3 bases and J 8 bases, leaving 5 bases between the germline ends. The CDR3 totals 12 residues. Germline CDR1 SEHNR, CDR2 FQNEAQ (reference sequence). The CDR3 DNA is TGTGCCAGCAGCTTCGAAGATTCACCCCTCCACTTT. It encodes CASSFEDSPLHF. Drawing the rest from reference TRBV7-9 and TRBJ1-6, the complete variable domain is DTGVSQNPRHKITKRGQNVTFRCDPISEHNRLYWYRQTLGQGPEFLTYFQNEAQLEKSRLLSDRFSAERPKGSFSTLEIQRTEQGDSAMYLCASSFEDSPLHFGNGTRLTVT.

The CDR3 nucleotides read TGTGCCAGCAGCTCTATACAGGGGAGGACTGAAGCTTTCTTT. It translates to CASSSIQGRTEAFF. The chain employs TRBV11-2 and TRBJ1-1, with 7 positions matching TRBD1. V lost 4 bases to trimming and J lost 5 bases; unmatched junction nucleotides: 7. The CDR3 consists of 14 residues. Germline V lookup: CDR1 SGHAT, CDR2 FQNNGV.

This chain links TRBV12-3 or TRBV12-4 with TRBJ1-2; 8 nucleotides align to TRBD1. The CDR3 spans 15 residues. J gave up 2 bases and V 6 bases, and 8 bases lay outside the gene matches. CDR3 nucleotide sequence: TGTGCCAGCAGACTCGACAGGGGAAGAAACTATGGCTACACCTTC. The encoded protein is CASRLDRGRNYGYTF.

This chain uses TRBV28 with TRBJ2-3, with TRBD2 matching over 7 bases. The CDR3 extends over 15 amino acids. Trimming removed 10 bases from V and 3 bases from J; junction bases left unmatched: 13. Per the germline V gene, CDR1 is MDHEN and CDR2 is SYDVKM. CDR3 in amino acids: CATRGEVLGTDTQYF. The CDR3 region has the DNA TGTGCCACCCGGGGGGAGGTCCTGGGGACAGATACGCAGTATTTT. The full variable domain, completed using reference TRBV28 and TRBJ2-3, is DVKVTQSSRYLVKRTGEKVFLECVQDMDHENMFWYRQDPGLGLRLIYFSYDVKMKEKGDIPEGYSVSREKKERFSLILESASTNQTSMYLCATRGEVLGTDTQYFGPGTRLTVL.

The gene calls are TRBV28 and TRBJ2-1; 8 nucleotides line up with TRBD1. Germline-derived CDR1 and CDR2 are MDHEN and SYDVKM. V lost 1 base to trimming and J lost 4 bases; unmatched junction nucleotides: 6. The CDR3 extends over 16 amino acids. The CDR3 is CASSLSARGRYNEQFF. CDR3 nucleotide sequence: TGTGCCAGCAGTTTATCCGCCAGGGGGCGGTACAATGAGCAGTTCTTC.

In its sample, this clonotype was seen a few times. The chain has TRBV5-6 and TRBJ1-6; tentative D call: TRBD1 (5 bases). CDR1 SGHDT and CDR2 YYEEEE come from the germline V gene. V dropped 4 bases and J dropped 5 bases, with 10 bases sitting between them. CDR3 size: 14 residues. CDR3 coding DNA: TGTGCCAGCAGCGTTCGACAGCATAATTCACCCCTCCACTTT. As protein: CASSVRQHNSPLHF.

The CDR3 DNA is TGCGCCAGCAGCCAAGAAAGACAGGGGTCCGGAAACACCATATATTTT. Its translation is CASSQERQGSGNTIYF. The chain joins TRBV4-3 to TRBJ1-3; 8 bases agree with TRBD1. V dropped 0 bases and J dropped 4; count of bases not matched to a gene: 5. Germline V gene lookup returns CDR1 LGHNA and CDR2 YSLEER. The CDR3 spans 16 residues.

This clonotype was counted only a few times. The genes are TRBV20-1 and TRBJ1-4, with a weak D call TRBD1 (6 bases). V gave up 4 bases and J gave up 5 bases, with 11 bases separating them. There are 13 residues in the CDR3. Germline V gives CDR1 DFQATT, CDR2 SNEGSKA (reference sequence). The CDR3 reads CSATETGNEKLFF. CDR3 nucleotides: TGCAGTGCTACCGAGACAGGCAATGAAAAACTGTTTTTT.

The chain carries TRBV7-9 and TRBJ2-3; 14 bases are a match to TRBD2. This CDR3 region has 16 residues. Germline V CDR1 and CDR2: SEHNR, FQNEAQ (reference sequence). V was clipped by 5 bases and J by 6 bases; unmatched bases: 7. CDR3 sequence: CASSPRLAGGPDTQYF. CDR3 DNA: TGTGCCAGCAGCCCCAGACTAGCGGGAGGGCCGGATACGCAGTATTTT.

In its sample, this clonotype was seen a few times. This chain links TRBV28 with TRBJ1-1; the D gene is possibly TRBD1 (5 bases). The V and J ends lost 6 bases and 11 bases respectively, with 19 bases between them. CDR1 and CDR2 (germline): MDHEN, SYDVKM. CDR3 size: 13 residues. The CDR3 reads CASSPHPGPSAFF. Here the CDR3 DNA reads TGTGCCAGCAGCCCCCATCCGGGGCCATCGGCTTTCTTT.

The genes are TRBV7-9 and TRBJ2-7, with TRBD2 matching over 7 bases. There are 15 residues in the CDR3. V was clipped by 4 bases and J by 2 bases; unmatched bases: 8. In germline, CDR1 is SEHNR, CDR2 FQNEAQ (reference sequence). In DNA, the CDR3 is TGTGCCAGCAGCTCCCAAATCGGACTAGCCTACGAGCAGTACTTC. This gives the protein CASSSQIGLAYEQYF.

The J gene is TRBJ1-2, the V gene TRBV12-3 or TRBV12-4; 7 nucleotides line up with TRBD1. The CDR3 is 14 amino acids. V dropped 4 bases and J dropped 6; count of bases not matched to a gene: 8. CDR3 DNA sequence: TGTGCCAGCAGTTGGACAGGCCTACAAAATGGCTACACCTTC. It specifies CASSWTGLQNGYTF.

This chain uses TRBV14 with TRBJ2-3; tentatively, D is TRBD1 or TRBD2 (5 bases each). The CDR3 loop spans 14 amino acids. V lost 1 base and J 2 bases, leaving 7 bases between the germline ends. Germline CDR1 SGHDN, CDR2 FVKESK. CDR3 DNA: TGTGCCAGCAGCCAAGTTGGGACCACAGATACGCAGTATTTT. Its translation is CASSQVGTTDTQYF. The variable domain in full, with the rest retrieved from reference TRBV14 and TRBJ2-3, is EAGVTQFPSHSVIEKGQTVTLRCDPISGHDNLYWYRRVMGKEIKFLLHFVKESKQDESGMPNNRFLAERTGGTYSTLKVQPAELEDSGVYFCASSQVGTTDTQYFGPGTRLTVL.

The chain carries TRBV4-2 and TRBJ1-5, with D uncertain. This CDR3 comprises 14 residues. V was trimmed by 0 bases and J by 6 bases, leaving 9 bases between them. Germline V gene lookup returns CDR1 LGHNA and CDR2 YNFKEQ. CDR3 residues: CASSQEREGQPQHF. In DNA, the CDR3 is TGTGCCAGCAGCCAAGAAAGGGAAGGTCAGCCCCAGCATTTT.

The chain links TRBV20-1 to TRBJ2-1; 9 bases fit TRBD2. CDR3 length equals 12 residues. Trimming removed 6 bases from V and 7 bases from J; junction bases left unmatched: 4. From germline, CDR1 is DFQATT and CDR2 SNEGSKA (reference sequence). The CDR3 protein is CSAPTSGNEQFF. The CDR3 DNA follows: TGCAGTGCCCCGACTAGCGGTAATGAGCAGTTCTTC.

This clonotype was counted a few times. The chain carries TRBV4-3 and TRBJ1-2; a possible D gene is TRBD1 (5 bases). In germline, CDR1 is LGHNA, CDR2 YSLEER. This CDR3 is built from 17 residues. Between the trimmed V and J ends, which lost 1 base and 3 bases, there was a span of 18 bases. The CDR3 protein is CASSQASAGYKDYGYTF. The CDR3 DNA sequence: TGCGCCAGCAGCCAAGCCTCGGCAGGGTATAAGGACTATGGCTACACCTTC.

V usage is TRBV6-6 and J usage is TRBJ1-6; possible D gene TRBD1, 5 bases. Trimming cost V 7 bases and J 0 bases, with 10 bases left between them. Germline CDR1 MNHNY, CDR2 SVGAGI (reference sequence). The CDR3 contains 15 residues. The CDR3 bases are TGTGCCAGCACCACAGGTTACTCCTATAATTCACCCCTCCACTTT. This encodes CASTTGYSYNSPLHF.